This TCR beta chain comes out of a study of T cell responses to AZD1222 COVID-19 vaccine. Study information: Pooled together were second doses at about 4 or about 12 weeks. Findings and limits, study-wide: There were mostly white British donors and more females than males, and clonal diversity was possibly underestimated.

As to this clone: Its antigen is as yet unknown.

TCRdb's copy holds only in-frame clones and misses some; the assay was immunoSEQ multiplex PCR. The sample contains fewer than 200,000 clones, almost 95% of which appear only once. The germline CDR1 and CDR2 sequences are LGHDT and YNNKEL (reference sequence). V trimming: 5 bases; J trimming: 4 bases; junction bases outside the gene matches: 4. This CDR3 is built from 13 residues. The chain carries TRBV3-1 (or the pseudogene TRBV3-2) and TRBJ1-2, with 7 nucleotides matching TRBD1. This receptor was identified in an adult in good health. Specimen: peripheral blood, collected on day 0 of AZD1222 vaccination. CDR3 bases: TGTGCCAGCAGCTTGGACAGGAGCTATGGCTACACCTTC. This encodes CASSLDRSYGYTF.